This T cell receptor (beta chain) stems from a study of T cells after yellow fever vaccination (dated by TCRdb to the late 2010s). With respect to the entire study: Libraries from fractions with low cell numbers were prepared with the SMART-Seq v4 Ultra Low Input RNA kit. To follow T-cell clones before and after both primary and booster YFV17D yellow fever vaccination, bulk TCR alpha and beta repertoires underwent longitudinal sequencing. Two healthy male donors, one aged 18 to 29 and one aged 30 to 40 years, were included in the cohort. Blood was drawn at multiple timepoints before and after primary and secondary immunization, with bulk PBMC replicates and cell subsets isolated.

Sequencing was carried out with an Illumina NovaSeq 6000. TCR cDNA was made using 5'RACE template switching, a step that added a universal primer site and unique molecular identifiers. Priming of cDNA synthesis was performed from both the TCR alpha and TCR beta constant segments. Library amplification involved two PCR steps, and the second step added sample barcodes and sequencing adapters. Sequencing of libraries was done on Illumina HiSeq 2500 (2x100 bp) or NovaSeq (2x150 bp). In the original analysis: Reads were demultiplexed and collapsed into UMI consensus sequences with MIGEC, and V(D)J alignment was performed with MiXCR. Vaccine-responding clonotypes were identified with edgeR using replicate PBMC samples, with FDR below 0.01 and a log2 fold change above 5 up to day 15 being required. Each bulk clonotype was labeled CD4 or CD8 based on which sequenced repertoire, CD4 or CD8, contained the clonotype at higher abundance. Through fastp at Q25 and MiXCR, TCRdb rebuilt clones from the public reads, retaining in-frame beta chains. Rows matching on CDR3 protein sequence are summarized as one entry with the most common DNA and genes. The V and J calls here are based on TCRdb, not the publication. For this sample there are 280,000 or so distinct CDR3 sequences; 8.5% to 10% appear just once. The biggest ten clones account for about 3.5% of the sample.

General study outcomes and caveats: A small share of clonotypes occurred in both CD4 and CD8 compartments, likely arising from convergent recombination. Computational filtering was needed because FACS-sorted repertoires could contain abundant contaminating clonotypes from the bulk population. The secondary T-cell response was found to be weaker but faster than the primary response, with a peak reached on day 5 rather than on day 15. Most clones expanded after primary vaccination were re-detected after the booster (just under 97% of CD4 and 88% of CD8), suggesting broad memory maintenance. Because only a couple of donors were included in the study, the extent to which the findings can be generalized is limited.

This clonotype was recorded many times. Its antigen target is currently unknown. Within one base of it there is no much larger clone, and no base qualities were kept. Read against the paper, the sample's treatment or condition label means: live attenuated yellow fever vaccine strain. PBMCs were isolated from peripheral blood using a standard Ficoll-Paque protocol. Dynabeads CD4 and CD8 positive selection kits were used to isolate CD4 and CD8 T-cell fractions. TriZol was used to extract RNA from bulk PBMCs, CD4 and CD8 fractions, and dextramer-positive and dextramer-negative fractions. The TCR originated in a young man who received the YFV17D yellow fever vaccine. The sample was CD4+ T cells sorted from PBMCs, taken 5 days after the yellow fever booster vaccination.

The DNA reads as follows: TGTGCCAGCAGCGTAGGGGTAGCGGATGGCTACACCTTC. This sequence encodes CASSVGVADGYTF. The rearranged chain carries TRBV9 and TRBJ1-2; no D gene can be assigned with confidence. Its CDR3 holds 13 amino acids, cysteine through phenylalanine. The read is trimmed to its CDR3 DNA, 39 bases read in frame from base 1. V is pared back by 0 bases and J by 6 bases, with 9 bases lying between the germline termini. According to the germline V gene, CDR1 reads SGDLS and CDR2 reads YYNGEE.